What follows are 12 T cell receptor beta chains derived from one specimen sequenced in a study of beta chain features in type 1 diabetes. Study-level findings and limits: Moderate but significant shortening of TCRB CDR3s was recorded in all four CD4+ subsets from Type 1 diabetes patients.

These receptors lack a known antigen. The study reverse transcribed the entire isolated RNA, so it sequenced expressed TCRB transcripts. Profiled with immunoSEQ multiplex PCR; TCRdb holds only in-frame clones, not every one. Here the sample spans 310,000 or so clones, 15% being singletons. Material: naive CD4+ T cells from blood. These TCRs come from a man between 18 and 35 years old with type 1 diabetes.

This chain links TRBV9 with TRBJ2-1, with 9 nucleotides matching TRBD2. CDR3 length: 15 amino acids. The ends lost 4 bases at V and 8 bases at J; junction bases unmatched: 10. Germline V CDR1 and CDR2: SGDLS, YYNGEE. The CDR3: CASSLRGGGDYEQFF. CDR3 sequence (DNA): TGTGCCAGCAGCCTCCGCGGCGGGGGGGACTATGAGCAGTTCTTC.

This clone showed up just a few times. The chain is built from TRBV5-4 and TRBJ2-3, with a tentative D call TRBD2 (6 bases). The CDR3 sequence is 13 residues long. Per germline, CDR1 SGHNT and CDR2 YYREEE (reference sequence). Trimming took off 3 bases at V and 4 bases at J, with 9 bases between the two ends. Here the CDR3 reads CASSSRDADTQYF. CDR3 sequence (DNA): TGTGCCAGCAGCTCGCGGGACGCAGATACGCAGTATTTT.

This clone was picked up a small number of times. This sequence joins TRBV30 and TRBJ1-4, with 7 bases lining up with TRBD1. The CDR3 runs to 16 residues. The trim removed 0 bases at V and 8 bases at J, leaving 12 bases unmatched. CDR1 and CDR2 from the germline V gene are GTSNPN and SVGIG (reference sequence). The CDR3 loop is CAWSVQGLHESEKLFF. Written as DNA, the CDR3 is TGTGCCTGGAGTGTACAGGGGCTACATGAGTCGGAAAAACTGTTTTTT. The complete variable domain, with remaining parts taken from reference TRBV30 and TRBJ1-4, reads SQTIHQWPATLVQPVGSPLSLECTVEGTSNPNLYWYRQAAGRGLQLLFYSVGIGQISSEVPQNLSASRPQDRQFILSSKKLLLSDSGFYLCAWSVQGLHESEKLFFGSGTQLSVL.

The chain is built from TRBV4-2 and TRBJ1-2; a possible D gene is TRBD1 (6 bases). This CDR3 has 16 residues. Trimming removed 0 bases from V and 8 bases from J, with 19 bases in between. CDR1 is LGHNA and CDR2 is YNFKEQ in the germline V gene. The DNA of the CDR3 is TGTGCCAGCAGCCAAGATCACTTTCGGACAGCTGAAGGCTACACCTTC. Translation: CASSQDHFRTAEGYTF.

This clone was seen a handful of times. V is TRBV29-1 and J is TRBJ1-2; no definite D call. The CDR3 is 12 amino acids. Germline V CDR1 and CDR2: SQVTM, ANQGSEA. V lost 4 bases and J lost 4, with 10 bases in between. CDR3 protein: CSVGFAGYGYTF. The CDR3 DNA is TGCAGCGTTGGGTTTGCGGGCTATGGCTACACCTTC.

In this sample, this clone turned up a few times. The chain recombines TRBV7-9 with TRBJ2-1, with 11 bases aligning to TRBD1. The CDR3 sequence is 17 residues long. CDR1 SEHNR and CDR2 FQNEAQ come from the germline V gene (reference sequence). After removal of 5 bases from V and 4 bases from J, the junction contained 10 bases not matched to a gene. The CDR3 DNA reads TGTGCCAGCAGCATCATCAGGACAGGGGGCCCGTACAATGAGCAGTTCTTC. This encodes CASSIIRTGGPYNEQFF.

V usage is TRBV7-2 and J usage is TRBJ2-1; 16 positions match TRBD2. This CDR3 is 19 amino acids long. From germline, CDR1 is SGHTA and CDR2 FQGNSA. The V and J ends lost 5 bases and 1 base, in that order; junction bases with no gene match: 8. CDR3: CASSRAGTSGRGSYNEQFF. CDR3 DNA sequence: TGTGCCAGCAGCCGGGCAGGGACTAGCGGGAGGGGATCCTACAATGAGCAGTTCTTC.

The rearrangement links TRBV29-1 to TRBJ2-5, with TRBD1 matching over 7 bases. Germline values: CDR1 SQVTM, CDR2 ANQGSEA. Trimming cost V 5 bases and J 3 bases; bases outside gene matches: 6. The CDR3 consists of 13 residues. The CDR3 sequence is CSVRSRGKETQYF. CDR3 bases: TGCAGCGTTAGGTCCAGGGGGAAAGAGACCCAGTACTTC.

In its sample, this clone was seen a few times. This sequence joins TRBV18 and TRBJ2-7, with a weak D call TRBD1 (5 bases). There are 16 residues in the CDR3. With 2 bases removed from V and 0 bases from J, the gap between germline ends came to 14 bases. Germline CDR1 reads KGHSH; CDR2 reads LQKENI. The CDR3 is CASSPSIGVTSYEQYF. CDR3 DNA: TGTGCCAGCTCACCATCAATAGGGGTTACCTCCTACGAGCAGTACTTC.

With regard to this clone: Other DNA sequences within the sample encode an identical CDR3. The rearrangement uses TRBV4-1 and TRBJ2-7; 8 nucleotides agree with TRBD1. The germline gives CDR1 MGHRA, CDR2 YSYEKL. The CDR3 has 15 amino acids. V trimming: 1 base; J trimming: 3 bases; junction bases outside the gene matches: 5. This CDR3 reads CASSQGPGQGYEQYF. DNA of the CDR3: TGCGCCAGCAGCCAAGGGCCCGGACAGGGCTACGAGCAGTACTTC.

The CDR3, as DNA: TGTGCCAGTAGTATAGTTCCGGGAAAAACCTACGAGCAGTACTTC. Its translation is CASSIVPGKTYEQYF. The chain recombines TRBV19 with TRBJ2-7; possible D gene TRBD2, 5 bases. Germline V gene lookup returns CDR1 LNHDA and CDR2 SQIVND (reference sequence). The CDR3 runs 15 residues. Trimming shortened V by 1 base and J by 2 bases, and 12 bases separated the two germline ends.

Here the CDR3 reads CASRRFGGTEAFF. The CDR3 DNA reads TGCGCCAGCAGGCGATTCGGCGGCACTGAAGCTTTCTTT. V is TRBV5-1 and J is TRBJ1-1; no definite D call. V lost 5 bases, J lost 4 bases, and 12 bases lay in between. The germline V gene has CDR1 SGHRS and CDR2 YFSETQ. CDR3 length: 13 residues.